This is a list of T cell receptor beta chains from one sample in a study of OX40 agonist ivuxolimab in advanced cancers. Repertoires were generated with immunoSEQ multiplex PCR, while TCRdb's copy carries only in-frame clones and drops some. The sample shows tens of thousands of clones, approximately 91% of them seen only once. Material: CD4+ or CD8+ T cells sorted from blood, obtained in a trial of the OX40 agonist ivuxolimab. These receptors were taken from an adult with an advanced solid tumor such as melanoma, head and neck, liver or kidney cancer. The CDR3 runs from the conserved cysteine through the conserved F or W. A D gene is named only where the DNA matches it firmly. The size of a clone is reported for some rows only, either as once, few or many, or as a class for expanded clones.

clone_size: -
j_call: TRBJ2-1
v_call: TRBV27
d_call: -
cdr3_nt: TGTGCCAGCGGAACGGGGGTCCTCTCCTACAATGAGCAGTTCTTC
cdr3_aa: CASGTGVLSYNEQFF

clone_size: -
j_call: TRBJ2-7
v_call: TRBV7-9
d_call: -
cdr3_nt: TGTGCCAGCAGCTCTCAGGGCCTAAATGGGTACGAGCAGTACTTC
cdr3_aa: CASSSQGLNGYEQYF

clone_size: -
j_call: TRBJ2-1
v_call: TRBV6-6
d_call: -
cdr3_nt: TGTGCCAGCAGTTACTCGGGAACAGGTAATGAGCAGTTCTTC
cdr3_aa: CASSYSGTGNEQFF

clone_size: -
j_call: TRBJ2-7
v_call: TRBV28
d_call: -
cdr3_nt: TGTGCCAGCAGTTCCCCGATAACAGGAATCTACGAGCAGTACTTC
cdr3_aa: CASSSPITGIYEQYF

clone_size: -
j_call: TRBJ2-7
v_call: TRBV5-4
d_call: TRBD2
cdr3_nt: TGTGCCAGCAGCTACGGGACTAGCGGGGACGAGCAGTACTTC
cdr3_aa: CASSYGTSGDEQYF

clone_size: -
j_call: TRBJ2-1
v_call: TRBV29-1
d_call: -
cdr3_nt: TGCAGCGTTAACGAATCATATGAGCAGTTCTTC
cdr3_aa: CSVNESYEQFF

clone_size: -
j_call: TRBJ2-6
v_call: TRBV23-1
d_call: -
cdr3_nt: TGCGCCAGCAGTCGCTCCGGACGGACTTCCCCCTCTGGGGCCAACGTCCTGACTTTC
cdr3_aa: CASSRSGRTSPSGANVLTF

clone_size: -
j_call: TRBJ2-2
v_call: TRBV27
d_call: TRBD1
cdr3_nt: TGTGCCAGCAGAGCGACAGGGGGCAAGGCCGGGGAGCTGTTTTTT
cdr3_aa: CASRATGGKAGELFF

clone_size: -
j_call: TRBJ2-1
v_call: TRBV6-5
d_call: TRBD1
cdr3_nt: TGTGCCAGCAGCGACGACAGGGAGACCTACAATGAGCAGTTCTTC
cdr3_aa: CASSDDRETYNEQFF

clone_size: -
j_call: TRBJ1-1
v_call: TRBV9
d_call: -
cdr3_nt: TGTGCCAGCAGCGACAGGGATGAGGACACTGAAGCTTTCTTT
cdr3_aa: CASSDRDEDTEAFF

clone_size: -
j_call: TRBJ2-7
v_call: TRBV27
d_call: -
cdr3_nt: TGTGCCAGCAGTATTTTAGGACGGACGTTTTACGAGCAGTACTTC
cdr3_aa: CASSILGRTFYEQYF

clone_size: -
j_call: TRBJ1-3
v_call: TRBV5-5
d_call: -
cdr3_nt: TGTGCCAGCAGCTTGGGTTCTGGGGCTGGAAACACCATATATTTT
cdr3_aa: CASSLGSGAGNTIYF

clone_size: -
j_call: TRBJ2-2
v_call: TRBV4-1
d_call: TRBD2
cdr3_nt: TGCGCCAGCAGCCAATATAGCGGGAGCGCCGGGGAGCTGTTTTTT
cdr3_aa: CASSQYSGSAGELFF

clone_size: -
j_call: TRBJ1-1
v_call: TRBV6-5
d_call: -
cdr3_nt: TGTGCCAGCAGTTACGGCAGGGCGAACACTGAAGCTTTCTTT
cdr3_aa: CASSYGRANTEAFF

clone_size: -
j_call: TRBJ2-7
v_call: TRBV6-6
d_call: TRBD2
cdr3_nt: TGTGCCAGCAGCTATACCCGGACTAGCAGGGGTAACGAGCAGTACTTC
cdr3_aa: CASSYTRTSRGNEQYF

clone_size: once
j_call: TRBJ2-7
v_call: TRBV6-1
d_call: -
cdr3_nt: TGTGCCAGCAGTGAAGCGTGGGCCTACGAGCAGTACTTC
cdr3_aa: CASSEAWAYEQYF

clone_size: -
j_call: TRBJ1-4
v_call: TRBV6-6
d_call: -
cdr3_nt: TGTGCCAGCAGTGAGGGAGAAAAACTGTTTTTT
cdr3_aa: CASSEGEKLFF

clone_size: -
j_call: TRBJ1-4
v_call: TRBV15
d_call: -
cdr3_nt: TGTGCCACCAGCAGCGTCGGGTGGTATGAAAAACTGTTTTTT
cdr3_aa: CATSSVGWYEKLFF

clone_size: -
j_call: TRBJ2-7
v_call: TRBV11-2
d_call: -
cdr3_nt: TGTGCCAGCAGGGGGACTGAGGCCTACGAGCAGTACTTC
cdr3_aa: CASRGTEAYEQYF

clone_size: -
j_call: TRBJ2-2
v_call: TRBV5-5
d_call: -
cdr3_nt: TGTGCCAGCAGCTTGGCGCTCAAGGAGGTCGGGGAGCTGTTTTTT
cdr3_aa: CASSLALKEVGELFF

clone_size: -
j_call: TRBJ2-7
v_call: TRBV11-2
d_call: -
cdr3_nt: TGTGCCAGCAGGGGGACTGAGGTCTACGAGCAGTACTTC
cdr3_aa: CASRGTEVYEQYF

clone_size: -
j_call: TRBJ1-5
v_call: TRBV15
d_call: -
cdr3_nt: TGTGCCACCAGCAGAGATCTGGACGGTGGGGGGAATCAGCCCCAGCATTTT
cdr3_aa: CATSRDLDGGGNQPQHF

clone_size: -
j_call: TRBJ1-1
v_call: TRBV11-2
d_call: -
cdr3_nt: TGTGCCAGCAGCCGGCCTTCCCAGGGAAACACTGAAGCTTTCTTT
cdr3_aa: CASSRPSQGNTEAFF

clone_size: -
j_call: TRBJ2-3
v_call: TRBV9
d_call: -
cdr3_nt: TGTGCCAGCAGCGTAGGAGGCAGCGCAGATACGCAGTATTTT
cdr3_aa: CASSVGGSADTQYF

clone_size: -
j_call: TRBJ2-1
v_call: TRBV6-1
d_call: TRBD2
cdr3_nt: TGTGCCAGCAGTGTGCGGGGGGGGTCCTACAATGAGCAGTTCTTC
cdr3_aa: CASSVRGGSYNEQFF

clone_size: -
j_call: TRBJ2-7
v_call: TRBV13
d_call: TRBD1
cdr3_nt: TGTGCCAGCAGTCCGGACAGGGGCTCCACCTACGAGCAGTACTTC
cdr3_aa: CASSPDRGSTYEQYF

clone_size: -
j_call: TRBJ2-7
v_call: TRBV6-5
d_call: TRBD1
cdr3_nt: TGTGCCAGCAGTGACGGACAGGGACGGGGCGAGCAGTACTTC
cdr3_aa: CASSDGQGRGEQYF

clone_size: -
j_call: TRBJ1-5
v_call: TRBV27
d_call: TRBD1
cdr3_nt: TGTGCCAGCAGTCCCGGACAGGGCTCTATAGGCAATCAGCCCCAGCATTTT
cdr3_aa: CASSPGQGSIGNQPQHF

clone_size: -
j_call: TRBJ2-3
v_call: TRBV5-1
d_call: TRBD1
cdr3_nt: TGCGCCAGCAGCCGAGGACAGGGGGCGAAAGATACGCAGTATTTT
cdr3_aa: CASSRGQGAKDTQYF

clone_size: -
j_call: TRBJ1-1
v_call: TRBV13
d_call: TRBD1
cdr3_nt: TGTGCCAGCAGGCAGCGGACCAGGGACAGTAGGAACACTGAAGCTTTCTTT
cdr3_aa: CASRQRTRDSRNTEAFF

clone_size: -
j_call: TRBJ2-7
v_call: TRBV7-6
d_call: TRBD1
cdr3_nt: TGTGCCAGCAGCGGGACAGGGAACTCCTACGAGCAGTACTTC
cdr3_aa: CASSGTGNSYEQYF

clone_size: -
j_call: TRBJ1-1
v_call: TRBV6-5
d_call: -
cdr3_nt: TGTGCCAGCAGTTACTTTGGGGAGGAGACTGAAGCTTTCTTT
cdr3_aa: CASSYFGEETEAFF

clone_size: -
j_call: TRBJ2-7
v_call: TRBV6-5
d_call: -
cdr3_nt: TGTGCCAGCAGTTACAAAGGGGACGGTACGGAGCAGTACTTC
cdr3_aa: CASSYKGDGTEQYF

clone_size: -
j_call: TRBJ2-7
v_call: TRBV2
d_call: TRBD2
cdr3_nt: TGTGCCAGCAGTGAAGGTACTAGCGGATTACACTACGAGCAGTACTTC
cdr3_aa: CASSEGTSGLHYEQYF

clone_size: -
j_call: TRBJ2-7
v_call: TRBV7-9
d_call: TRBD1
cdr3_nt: TGTGCCAGCAGCTCGACAGGGGCGACGATCTACGAGCAGTACTTC
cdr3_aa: CASSSTGATIYEQYF

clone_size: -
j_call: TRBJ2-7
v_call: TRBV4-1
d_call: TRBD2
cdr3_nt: TGCGCCAGCAGCCAAGATCAGGGAACTAGCGGGGCCTACGAGCAGTACTTC
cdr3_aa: CASSQDQGTSGAYEQYF

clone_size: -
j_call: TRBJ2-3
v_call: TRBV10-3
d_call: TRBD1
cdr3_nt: TGTGCCATCAGTGACCCGGACAGGGAGAGCACAGATACGCAGTATTTT
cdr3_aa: CAISDPDRESTDTQYF

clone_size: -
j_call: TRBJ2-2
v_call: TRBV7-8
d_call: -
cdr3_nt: TGTGCCAGCAGCTCGCGACAGGGGAGGGACACCGGGGAGCTGTTTTTT
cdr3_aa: CASSSRQGRDTGELFF

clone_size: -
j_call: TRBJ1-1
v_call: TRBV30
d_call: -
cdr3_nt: TGTGCCTGGAGTGTAAGGAACACTGAAGCTTTCTTT
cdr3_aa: CAWSVRNTEAFF

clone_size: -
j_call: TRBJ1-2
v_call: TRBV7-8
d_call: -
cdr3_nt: TGTGCCAGCAGCTTAAAACTCCTGAGCCGCTATGGCTACACCTTC
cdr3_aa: CASSLKLLSRYGYTF

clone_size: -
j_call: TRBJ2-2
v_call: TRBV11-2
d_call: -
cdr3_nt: TGTGCCAGCAGCTTTCTACAGGAGAACACCGGGGAGCTGTTTTTT
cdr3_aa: CASSFLQENTGELFF

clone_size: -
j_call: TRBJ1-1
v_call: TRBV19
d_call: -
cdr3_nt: TGTGCCAGTAGTATTGTGGGGACCGGAGAAGCTTTCTTT
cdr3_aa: CASSIVGTGEAFF

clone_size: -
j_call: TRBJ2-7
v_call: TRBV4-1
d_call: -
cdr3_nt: TGCGCCAGCAGCCAAGCAGGTTCCTACGAGCAGTACTTC
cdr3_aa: CASSQAGSYEQYF

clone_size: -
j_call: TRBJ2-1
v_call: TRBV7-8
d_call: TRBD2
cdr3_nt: TGTGCCAGCACCCGAGGGGTAGCGGGTCGCAATGAGCAGTTCTTC
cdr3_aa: CASTRGVAGRNEQFF

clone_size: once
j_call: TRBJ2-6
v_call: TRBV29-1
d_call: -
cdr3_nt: TGCAGCGTTTCCGGGGCCAACGTCCTGACTTTC
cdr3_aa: CSVSGANVLTF

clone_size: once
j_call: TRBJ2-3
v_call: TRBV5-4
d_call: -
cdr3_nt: TGTGCCAGCAGCTCGAGCAGGGGAGCAGATACGCAGTATTTT
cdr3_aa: CASSSSRGADTQYF

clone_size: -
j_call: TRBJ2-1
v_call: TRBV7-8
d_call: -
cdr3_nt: TGTGCCAGCAGCACACCCCCGGGTGAGCAGTTCTTC
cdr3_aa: CASSTPPGEQFF

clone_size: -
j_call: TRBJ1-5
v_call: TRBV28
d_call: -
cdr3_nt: TGTGCCAGCACCGATCCCAATCAGCCCCAGCATTTT
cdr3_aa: CASTDPNQPQHF

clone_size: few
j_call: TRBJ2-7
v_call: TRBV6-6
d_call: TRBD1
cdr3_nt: TGTGCCAGCAGCCAAAGTCGACAGGGCCTTTTCGGCGAGCAGTACTTC
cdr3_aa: CASSQSRQGLFGEQYF

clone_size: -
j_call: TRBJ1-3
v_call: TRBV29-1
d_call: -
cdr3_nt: TGCAGCGTTGAAGATCTTAACTTGAGCTCTGGAAACACCATATATTTT
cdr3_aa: CSVEDLNLSSGNTIYF

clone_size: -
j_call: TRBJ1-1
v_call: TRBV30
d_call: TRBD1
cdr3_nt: TGTGCCTGGAGCCCAGGGGGGACTGAAGCTTTCTTT
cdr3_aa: CAWSPGGTEAFF

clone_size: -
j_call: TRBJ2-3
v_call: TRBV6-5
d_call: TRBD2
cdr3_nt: TGTGCCAGCAGGGTAGCGGGATCCACAGATACGCAGTATTTT
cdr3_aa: CASRVAGSTDTQYF